A single sample is the source of the 15 T cell receptor beta chains below, sequenced in a study of T-cell reconstitution after alpha-beta-depleted transplantation in children. For TCRbeta, the library was prepared with unique molecular identifiers. TCRdb processed the PCR reads anew with MiXCR; each CDR3 protein has one entry. The sample lists about 980,000 distinct CDR3 sequences, roughly 29% occurring once. Source: PBMCs, mostly from graft donor cells, taken 360 days after TCRalphabeta/CD19-depleted stem cell transplant. These receptor sequences come from a boy younger than two who had a stem cell transplant for SCID, so the T cells may come from the graft donor.

This clonotype has a handful of counts. The CDR3 sequence: CATSDRTSGGVSNEQFF. The CDR3 bases are TGTGCCACCAGTGACCGGACTAGCGGGGGGGTCAGCAATGAGCAGTTCTTC. The chain carries TRBV24-1 and TRBJ2-1; 15 bases map to TRBD2. This CDR3 is built from 17 residues. Per germline, CDR1 KGHDR and CDR2 SFDVKD. Unmatched junction bases numbered 6, after V lost 4 bases and J lost 6 bases.

This clonotype has only a few counts. This chain uses TRBV30 with TRBJ2-5; D remains ambiguous. V was clipped by 1 base and J by 3 bases, with 9 bases between them. Germline CDR1 and CDR2: GTSNPN and SVGIG (reference sequence). This CDR3 contains 13 residues. CDR3 DNA sequence: TGTGCCTGGAGTGCGGGCGTTGAAGAGACCCAGTACTTC. Translating it yields CAWSAGVEETQYF.

This clonotype was seen at least ten times. The genes are TRBV28 and TRBJ1-2; D not resolved. Germline V gene sequence: CDR1 MDHEN, CDR2 SYDVKM. Trimming left V 4 bases short and J 4 bases short, with 7 bases between. The CDR3 contains 12 residues. For the CDR3, the DNA is TGTGCCAGCAGTTCTGGCTCCTATGGCTACACCTTC. Its translation is CASSSGSYGYTF.

V gene TRBV20-1 combines with J gene TRBJ2-1; D possibly matches TRBD1 or TRBD2 (5 bases each). V was pared by 5 bases and J by 0 bases, with 14 bases between. The V gene's germline CDR1 is DFQATT and CDR2 SNEGSKA (reference sequence). The CDR3 consists of 15 residues. CDR3 DNA sequence: TGCAGTGCTGGGACGGACTTTTACTCCTACAATGAGCAGTTCTTC. Its protein product is CSAGTDFYSYNEQFF.

This clonotype was seen only a few times. This rearrangement joins TRBV10-2 to TRBJ2-1; tentatively, D is TRBD2 (6 bases). Between the trimmed V and J ends, which lost 7 bases and 0 bases, there was a span of 10 bases. Germline assignment: CDR1 WSHSY and CDR2 SAAADI. The CDR3 is made up of 14 amino acids. CDR3 sequence (DNA): TGCGCCAGCATAGCGGCTAGCTCCTACAATGAGCAGTTCTTC. The encoded protein is CASIAASSYNEQFF.

There are a few counts of this clonotype. This rearrangement joins TRBV5-1 to TRBJ2-2; D ambiguous. V was shortened by 0 bases and J by 2 bases, with 11 bases between the two germline ends. The germline V gene encodes CDR1 SGHRS and CDR2 YFSETQ. This CDR3 is 16 amino acids long. This chain's CDR3 is CASSLAASANTGELFF. The CDR3 coding sequence is TGCGCCAGCAGCTTGGCGGCGTCGGCTAACACCGGGGAGCTGTTTTTT.

The genes are TRBV2 and TRBJ2-4; 8 bases line up with TRBD1. Per the germline V gene, CDR1 is SNHLY and CDR2 is FYNNEI. The CDR3 spans 16 residues. Germline trimming cut 7 bases from V and 1 base from J; bases unmatched to any gene: 9. CDR3 protein: CASTGRAGGAKNIQYF. In DNA, the CDR3 is TGTGCCAGCACCGGTCGGGCAGGGGGCGCCAAAAACATTCAGTACTTC.

This clonotype was found a few times. This chain joins TRBV6-5 and TRBJ2-7; 8 bases align to TRBD1. The CDR3 sequence is 16 residues long. V shed 1 base, J shed 2 bases, and the junction held 7 bases outside the gene matches. Germline V gene sequence: CDR1 MNHEY, CDR2 SVGAGI. The CDR3 DNA is TGTGCCAGCAGTTACTTGAACAGGGGGATTACCTACGAGCAGTACTTC. It specifies CASSYLNRGITYEQYF.

This clonotype appeared a few times. The genes are TRBV6-2 or TRBV6-3 and TRBJ1-1, with unresolved D. CDR3 length equals 16 residues. Trimming shortened V by 2 bases and J by 3 bases, and 16 bases separated the two germline ends. Per the germline V gene, CDR1 is MNHEY and CDR2 is SVGEGT. CDR3 coding DNA: TGTGCCAGCAGTTACGGTTGGTCAATTCCCGACACTGAAGCTTTCTTT. Its protein is CASSYGWSIPDTEAFF.

This clonotype was detected only a few times. The chain is built from TRBV4-3 and TRBJ2-2; D remains unclear. CDR3 size: 14 residues. Looked up from germline, CDR1 is LGHNA and CDR2 is YSLEER. Trimming removed 0 bases from V and 3 bases from J, with 5 bases in between. The CDR3 is CASSQDLHTGELFF. The CDR3 nucleotides are TGCGCCAGCAGCCAAGATCTTCACACCGGGGAGCTGTTTTTT.

This clonotype was observed once. The V and J genes are TRBV5-1 and TRBJ2-7, with TRBD2 matching over 10 bases. Trimming at V came to 1 base and at J to 2 bases, leaving 3 bases not matched to a gene. The CDR3 contains 15 residues. Germline V gene sequence: CDR1 SGHRS, CDR2 YFSETQ. Written as DNA, the CDR3 is TGCGCCAGCAGCTTGACTAGCGGGGCTACCTACGAGCAGTACTTC. This gives the protein CASSLTSGATYEQYF.

This clonotype was recorded a few times. The chain carries TRBV6-2 or TRBV6-3 and TRBJ1-5, with D maybe TRBD1 (5 bases). Deletions cut 9 bases from V and 3 bases from J, with 9 bases between. This CDR3 spans 12 amino acids. Germline V gives CDR1 MNHEY, CDR2 SVGEGT. This CDR3 reads CASRGANQPQHF. Here the CDR3 DNA reads TGTGCCAGTAGGGGTGCCAATCAGCCCCAGCATTTT.

This clonotype has more than one count but fewer than ten. The chain is built from TRBV2 and TRBJ2-5, with 13 bases fitting TRBD2. This CDR3 region has 18 residues. The J segment lost 5 bases and the V segment lost 6 bases, leaving 15 bases of the junction unmatched. Germline assignment: CDR1 SNHLY and CDR2 FYNNEI. CDR3 coding DNA: TGTGCCAGCAGCTACAACGCCCCTGGACTAGCGGGGGTCGAGACCCAGTACTTC. Protein: CASSYNAPGLAGVETQYF.

This sequence joins TRBV15 and TRBJ2-5; 11 bases agree with TRBD1. With V trimmed by 0 bases and J by 4 bases, 1 base remained unmatched. CDR1 LNHNV and CDR2 YYDKDF come from the germline V gene (reference sequence). CDR3 length equals 15 residues. The CDR3 protein is CATSREDRGLETQYF. In nucleotides, the CDR3 is TGTGCCACCAGCAGAGAGGACAGGGGGCTAGAGACCCAGTACTTC.

This clonotype was counted between two and nine times. This chain uses TRBV6-5 with TRBJ2-6; no definite D call. The V gene lost 0 bases and the J gene lost 2 bases, with 8 bases spanning the gap. Germline V gene lookup returns CDR1 MNHEY and CDR2 SVGAGI. The CDR3 is 16 amino acids. The CDR3 DNA reads as TGTGCCAGCAGTTACTCTCGGAAGACTGGGGCCAACGTCCTGACTTTC. It yields the protein CASSYSRKTGANVLTF.